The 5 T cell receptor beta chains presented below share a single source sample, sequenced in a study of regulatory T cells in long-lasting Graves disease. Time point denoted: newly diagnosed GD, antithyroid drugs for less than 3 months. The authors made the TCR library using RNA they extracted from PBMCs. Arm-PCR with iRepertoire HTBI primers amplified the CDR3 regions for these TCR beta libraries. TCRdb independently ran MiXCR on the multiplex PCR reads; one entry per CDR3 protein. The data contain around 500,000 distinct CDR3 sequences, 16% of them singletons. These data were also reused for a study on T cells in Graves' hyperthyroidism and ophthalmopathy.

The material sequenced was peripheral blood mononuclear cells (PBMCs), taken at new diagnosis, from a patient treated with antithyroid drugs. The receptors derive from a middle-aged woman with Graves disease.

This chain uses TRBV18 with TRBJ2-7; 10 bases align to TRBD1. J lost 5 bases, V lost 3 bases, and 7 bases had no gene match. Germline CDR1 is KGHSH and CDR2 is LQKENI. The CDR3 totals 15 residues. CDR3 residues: CASSPLTGGENEQYF. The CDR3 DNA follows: TGTGCCAGCTCACCCCTGACAGGGGGCGAGAACGAGCAGTACTTC.

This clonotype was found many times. DNA of the CDR3: TGTGCCAGCAGCCCCGGGGTCTACGAGCAGTACTTC. Translation gives CASSPGVYEQYF. The chain employs TRBV11-1 and TRBJ2-7; TRBD2 might be the D (5 bases). CDR3 size: 12 residues. Trimming removed 5 bases at V and 3 bases at J, with 8 bases between. CDR1 is SGHAT and CDR2 is FQDESV in the germline V gene (reference sequence).

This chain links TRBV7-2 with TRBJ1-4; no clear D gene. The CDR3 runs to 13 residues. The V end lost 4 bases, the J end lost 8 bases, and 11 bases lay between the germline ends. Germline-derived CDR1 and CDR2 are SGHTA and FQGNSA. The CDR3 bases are TGTGCCAGCAGCTCCACCTCAGGCGAAAAACTGTTTTTT. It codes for CASSSTSGEKLFF.

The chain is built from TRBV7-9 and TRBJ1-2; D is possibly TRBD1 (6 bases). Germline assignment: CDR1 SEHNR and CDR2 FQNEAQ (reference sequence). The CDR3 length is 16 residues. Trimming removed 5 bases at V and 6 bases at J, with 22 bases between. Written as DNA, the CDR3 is TGTGCCAGCAGCCAGGGGACCGGACTCTTTGCGGATGGCTACACCTTC. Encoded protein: CASSQGTGLFADGYTF.

CDR3 protein: CATSRDGVSEQYF. The CDR3 DNA reads TGTGCCACCAGCAGAGATGGAGTTTCCGAGCAGTACTTC. The chain links TRBV15 to TRBJ2-7; D gene uncertain. The CDR3 sequence is 13 residues long. Between the trimmed V and J ends, which lost 0 bases and 6 bases, there was a span of 9 bases. Germline V gene sequence: CDR1 LNHNV, CDR2 YYDKDF (reference sequence).